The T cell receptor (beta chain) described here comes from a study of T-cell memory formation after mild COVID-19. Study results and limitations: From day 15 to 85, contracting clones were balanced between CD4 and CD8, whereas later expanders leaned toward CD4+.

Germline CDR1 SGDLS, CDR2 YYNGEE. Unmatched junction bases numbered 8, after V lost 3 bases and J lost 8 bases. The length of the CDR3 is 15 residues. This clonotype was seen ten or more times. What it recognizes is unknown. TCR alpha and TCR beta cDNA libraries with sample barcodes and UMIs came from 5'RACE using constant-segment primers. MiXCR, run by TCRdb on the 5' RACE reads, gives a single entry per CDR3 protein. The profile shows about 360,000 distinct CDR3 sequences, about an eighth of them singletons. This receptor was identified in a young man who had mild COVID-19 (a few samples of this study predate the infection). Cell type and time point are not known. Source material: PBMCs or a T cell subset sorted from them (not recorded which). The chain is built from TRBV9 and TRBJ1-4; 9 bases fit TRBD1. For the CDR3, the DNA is TGTGCCAGCAGCGGAATTGGGACAGGGCTCGAAAAACTGTTTTTT. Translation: CASSGIGTGLEKLFF.